This TCR beta chain was observed in a study of response to subunit inactivated influenza vaccine. This clonotype was seen a few times. The antigen remains unidentified. From germline, CDR1 is KGHSH and CDR2 LQKENI. The CDR3 spans 18 residues. V gave up 3 bases and J gave up 6 bases; unmatched junction bases: 15. MiXCR, applied by TCRdb to the RT-PCR reads, yields one record per CDR3 protein. This sample has 610,000 or so distinct CDR3 sequences, with approximately 14% found just once. Broader study findings: The authors proposed limited new T cell recruitment per seasonal influenza vaccination.

This clonotype was sampled from a man aged 45-65 years who received an inactivated influenza vaccine. The sequencing here drew on PBMCs from blood, taken 12 days after vaccination. The chain has TRBV18 and TRBJ1-5; 9 nucleotides agree with TRBD1. CDR3 nucleotides: TGTGCCAGCTCACCCAAGAGAGAACGGGACAGGGATGTTCAGCCCCAGCATTTT. Translation gives CASSPKRERDRDVQPQHF. Looking up the rest from reference TRBV18 and TRBJ1-5 gives the full variable domain: NAGVMQNPRHLVRRRGQEARLRCSPMKGHSHVYWYRQLPEEGLKFMVYLQKENIIDESGMPKERFSAEFPKEGPSILRIQQVVRGDSAAYFCASSPKRERDRDVQPQHFGDGTRLSIL.